The rows below give T cell receptor beta chains drawn from one sample of a study of early T cells in non-severe SARS-CoV-2 infection. TCRdb re-analysed the 5' RACE reads in MiXCR, keeping a single row per CDR3 protein. The table includes 88,000 or so distinct CDR3 sequences, about 16% detected once. The sequenced material came from whole blood. The source is an adult who was a healthcare worker with PCR-confirmed SARS-CoV-2 infection or an uninfected control (not recorded which). The CDR3 runs from the conserved cysteine through the conserved F or W. D genes are given only for firm matches. Size is omitted from some rows. Given values are once, few, many or a class for expanded clones.

NA,TRBJ2-3,TRBV12-3/TRBV12-4,NA,TGTGCCAGCAGCCGGGGAGCCACAGATACGCAGTATTTT,CASSRGATDTQYF
NA,TRBJ2-7,TRBV14,NA,TGTGCCAGCAGCCAAGAACACGAGCAGTACTTC,CASSQEHEQYF
NA,TRBJ2-5,TRBV3-1,many,TGTGCCAGCAGCCAAGGACTAAACCAAGAGACCCAGTACTTC,CASSQGLNQETQYF
NA,TRBJ2-1,TRBV4-1,NA,TGCGCCAGCAGCCAGGTTACTAGGACGGCTGAGCAGTTCTTC,CASSQVTRTAEQFF
NA,TRBJ1-6,TRBV9,few,TGTGCCAGCAGCGTAGGAGGGGCAGAGTCACCCCTCCACTTT,CASSVGGAESPLHF
TRBD2,TRBJ2-1,TRBV20-1,NA,TGCAGTGCCCGGACTAGCGGGAGATCTGAGCAGTTCTTC,CSARTSGRSEQFF
NA,TRBJ2-5,TRBV18,many,TGTGCCAGCTCGCCTTCACAGGGTTTCGAGACCCAGTACTTC,CASSPSQGFETQYF
NA,TRBJ1-2,TRBV5-5,many,TGTGCCAGCAGCTTGAATACACCGGCGGGATATGGCTACACCTTC,CASSLNTPAGYGYTF
NA,TRBJ2-1,TRBV28,few,TGTGCCAGCAGCCTTACTAGAACCTCCTACAATGAGCAGTTCTTC,CASSLTRTSYNEQFF
TRBD1,TRBJ2-2,TRBV5-4,many,TGTGCCAGCAGCTTGGCCGGACAGGGGAACACCGGGGAGCTGTTTTTT,CASSLAGQGNTGELFF